This T cell receptor beta chain is drawn from a study of PD-1 blockade in classical Hodgkin lymphoma. Time point described: newly diagnosed, previously untreated cHL patient sample. It was PBMCs in newly diagnosed, untreated classical Hodgkin lymphoma that served as comparison. As to this clone: Antigen: not known.

The table came from immunoSEQ multiplex PCR; TCRdb's copy has only in-frame clones and leaves some out. The sample lists 70,000 or so clones, about 93% occurring once. Study observations and caveats: Reports described newly diagnosed patients as having lower baseline TCR diversity than healthy donors. The repertoire differences lack a defined cause, possibly disease activity or prior therapy.

J lost 5 bases, V lost 4 bases, and 10 bases had no gene match. CDR1 and CDR2 from the germline V gene are SGHDN and FVKESK. The CDR3 spans 16 residues. The material sequenced was peripheral blood mononuclear cells (PBMCs). The J gene is TRBJ2-7, the V gene TRBV14, with 11 bases matching TRBD1. The sequence was collected from a human donor with classical Hodgkin lymphoma. CDR3 amino acids: CASSPRAGQGVNEQYF. CDR3 sequence (DNA): TGTGCCAGCAGCCCCCGGGCGGGACAGGGGGTTAACGAGCAGTACTTC.